These 20 T cell receptor beta chains share one sample of origin, sequenced in a study of a mutant IDH1 vaccine in newly diagnosed glioma. The time point was: week 35, safety follow-up. It was 300 ug of mutant IDH1 20-mer peptide that made up each vaccine dose, given with topical imiquimod. Libraries were prepared by immunoSEQ multiplex PCR; TCRdb keeps only in-frame clonotypes and omits some of them. The table shows tens of thousands of clones, with 70% to 90% occurring only once. No antigen has been assigned to these receptors. The specimen comprised PBMCs, sampled from a glioma patient whose treatment included an IDH1 peptide vaccine. The receptor set was obtained from a man aged 25-40 years with glioma.

This CDR3 is CASSPQDSPGNTIYF. The CDR3 coding sequence is TGTGCCAGCAGTCCACAGGATTCCCCTGGAAACACCATATATTTT. The chain recombines TRBV6-1 with TRBJ1-3, with D possibly TRBD1 on 5 matching bases. The CDR3 spans 15 residues. In germline, CDR1 is MNHNS, CDR2 SASEGT. Deletions cut 5 bases from V and 2 bases from J, with 13 bases between.

The chain uses TRBV18 and TRBJ1-4, with a possible D match to TRBD1 (6 bases). V was pared by 0 bases and J by 6 bases, with 11 bases between. This CDR3 comprises 15 residues. Per the germline V gene, CDR1 is KGHSH and CDR2 is LQKENI. The CDR3 bases are TGTGCCAGCTCACCACCGGGGAAGGGGGATGAAAAACTGTTTTTT. Residues: CASSPPGKGDEKLFF.

The rearrangement joins TRBV7-9 to TRBJ2-1; 9 bases are shared with TRBD2. CDR1 is SEHNR, CDR2 FQNEAQ, per germline (reference sequence). The V segment lost 8 bases and the J segment 6 bases; nucleotides outside the gene matches: 11. This CDR3 is built from 15 residues. CDR3: CASFKWLAGSNEQFF. The CDR3 nucleotides are TGTGCCAGCTTTAAATGGCTAGCGGGGAGCAATGAGCAGTTCTTC.

V and J are TRBV5-8 and TRBJ1-4; 9 bases line up with TRBD1. There are 15 residues in the CDR3. V shed 4 bases, J shed 4 bases, and the junction held 5 bases outside the gene matches. Germline V gene lookup returns CDR1 SGHTS and CDR2 YDEGEE. CDR3 residues: CASSATGGYNEKLFF. DNA for the CDR3: TGTGCCAGCAGCGCCACAGGGGGCTATAATGAAAAACTGTTTTTT. Combining the CDR3 with reference TRBV5-8 and TRBJ1-4 gives the whole variable domain EAGVTQSPTHLIKTRGQQATLRCSPISGHTSVYWYQQALGLGLQFLLWYDEGEERNRGNFPPRFSGRQFPNYSSELNVNALELEDSALYLCASSATGGYNEKLFFGSGTQLSVL.

V usage is TRBV5-1 and J usage is TRBJ2-3; possible D gene TRBD1, 6 bases. The germline V gene has CDR1 SGHRS and CDR2 YFSETQ. Trimming stripped 6 bases from V and 2 bases from J, with 16 bases between. The CDR3 covers 15 residues. The CDR3 sequence is CASMDSGGSTDTQYF. CDR3 bases: TGCGCCAGCATGGACAGTGGTGGGTCCACAGATACGCAGTATTTT.

The V and J genes are TRBV14 and TRBJ2-3; the match to TRBD2 covers 7 bases. Germline values: CDR1 SGHDN, CDR2 FVKESK. J gave up 0 bases and V 3 bases, and 3 bases lay outside the gene matches. The CDR3 runs to 15 residues. CDR3 DNA sequence: TGTGCCAGCAGCCACGGGAGGATTAGCACAGATACGCAGTATTTT. Translation gives CASSHGRISTDTQYF.

DNA of the CDR3: TGTGCCAGCTCAGTCCGGGGGGACCATTACAATGAGCAGTTCTTC. Encoded protein: CASSVRGDHYNEQFF. The chain joins TRBV18 to TRBJ2-1, with TRBD2 matching over 7 bases. CDR3 length equals 15 residues. Trimming took 5 bases from V and 4 from J; bases not matched to a gene: 8. Germline V gives CDR1 KGHSH, CDR2 LQKENI.

This chain connects TRBV5-5 to TRBJ2-3; 9 bases line up with TRBD2. Per the germline V gene, CDR1 is SGHKS and CDR2 is YYEKEE (reference sequence). Germline trimming cut 4 bases from V and 5 bases from J; bases unmatched to any gene: 5. The CDR3 is 14 amino acids. DNA of the CDR3: TGTGCCAGCAGCGTTAGCGGGAGACAAGATACGCAGTATTTT. This encodes CASSVSGRQDTQYF.

J is TRBJ1-4 and V is TRBV28; D remains ambiguous. The V and J ends lost 5 bases and 2 bases respectively, with 9 bases between them. In germline, CDR1 is MDHEN, CDR2 SYDVKM. CDR3 length: 14 residues. This CDR3 reads CASSLTGTNEKLFF. CDR3 bases: TGTGCCAGCAGTCTCACGGGGACTAATGAAAAACTGTTTTTT.

This chain joins TRBV28 and TRBJ1-1; D uncertain. Per the germline V gene, CDR1 is MDHEN and CDR2 is SYDVKM. The CDR3 covers 17 residues. V shed 1 base and J shed 4 bases, with 19 bases lying between them. CDR3 amino acids: CASSLYSSRALGTEAFF. CDR3 bases: TGTGCCAGCAGTTTATATTCTTCCCGGGCCCTAGGCACTGAAGCTTTCTTT.

V usage is TRBV5-1 and J usage is TRBJ1-1; 7 nucleotides align to TRBD1. Germline V gene sequence: CDR1 SGHRS, CDR2 YFSETQ. The junction had 6 bases not matched to a gene; V was cut back by 4 bases and J by 3 bases. The CDR3 extends over 14 amino acids. Here the CDR3 reads CASSPDRDYTEAFF. For the CDR3, the DNA is TGCGCCAGCAGCCCAGACAGGGACTACACTGAAGCTTTCTTT.

The chain employs TRBV7-9 and TRBJ2-2, with 10 bases identical to TRBD1. The CDR3 length is 14 residues. In germline, CDR1 is SEHNR, CDR2 FQNEAQ (reference sequence). V shed 9 bases, J shed 2 bases, and the junction held 3 bases outside the gene matches. CDR3 sequence: CARGQGTNTGELFF. CDR3 bases: TGTGCCAGGGGACAGGGGACCAACACCGGGGAGCTGTTTTTT.

The chain combines TRBV2 with TRBJ2-7, with 9 bases that match TRBD1. This CDR3 is 15 amino acids long. Germline CDR1 reads SNHLY; CDR2 reads FYNNEI. Trimming cost V 4 bases and J 3 bases; bases outside gene matches: 7. CDR3 DNA: TGTGCCAGCAGTGGTTCCGGGACAGGGTACTACGAGCAGTACTTC. Its translation: CASSGSGTGYYEQYF.

The genes are TRBV5-1 and TRBJ1-2; possible D gene TRBD1, 5 bases. V gave up 4 bases and J gave up 4 bases, with 14 bases separating them. The CDR3 extends over 14 amino acids. CDR1 and CDR2 (germline): SGHRS, YFSETQ. CDR3 sequence (DNA): TGCGCCAGCAGCCCCCCGGGGAGGGGCTATGGCTACACCTTC. Protein: CASSPPGRGYGYTF.

The rearrangement links TRBV5-1 to TRBJ2-7; D unclear. This CDR3 has 13 amino acids. CDR1 SGHRS and CDR2 YFSETQ come from the germline V gene. V was trimmed by 4 bases and J by 5 bases, leaving 13 bases between them. CDR3 loop: CASSEEPGDEQYF. The DNA of the CDR3 is TGCGCCAGCAGCGAAGAACCGGGTGACGAGCAGTACTTC.

V usage is TRBV4-2 and J usage is TRBJ2-3; D unresolved. Germline-derived CDR1 and CDR2 are LGHNA and YNFKEQ. The V end lost 5 bases, the J end lost 0 bases, and 12 bases lay between the germline ends. This CDR3 is built from 15 residues. Written as DNA, the CDR3 is TGTGCCAGCAGCTGTACGACCTCCAGCACAGATACGCAGTATTTT. This gives the protein CASSCTTSSTDTQYF.

The V call is TRBV6-5, the J call TRBJ2-7; TRBD1 matches at 7 bases. V shed 6 bases, J shed 2 bases, and the junction held 4 bases outside the gene matches. CDR1 MNHEY and CDR2 SVGAGI come from the germline V gene. The CDR3 has 13 amino acids. As DNA, the CDR3 is TGTGCCAGCAGGCCGGGACAGACCTACGAGCAGTACTTC. Protein sequence: CASRPGQTYEQYF.

The rearrangement links TRBV6-1 to TRBJ2-7, with 10 bases matching TRBD1. Germline trimming cut 2 bases from V and 5 bases from J; bases unmatched to any gene: 6. The CDR3 spans 15 residues. Germline V gives CDR1 MNHNS, CDR2 SASEGT. The CDR3 sequence is CASSEWDRGPHEQYF. DNA of the CDR3: TGTGCCAGCAGTGAATGGGACAGGGGCCCCCACGAGCAGTACTTC.

The genes are TRBV5-6 and TRBJ1-2, with no clear D. The CDR3 extends over 17 amino acids. In germline, CDR1 is SGHDT, CDR2 YYEEEE. V was pared by 0 bases and J by 0 bases, with 15 bases between. CDR3 sequence (DNA): TGTGCCAGCAGCTTGGTTGGCCAATATGGAGCTAACTATGGCTACACCTTC. Amino acids: CASSLVGQYGANYGYTF.

The V call is TRBV18, the J call TRBJ2-4, with D tentatively TRBD1 (5 bases). The CDR3 runs 13 residues. Germline V gene sequence: CDR1 KGHSH, CDR2 LQKENI. V lost 4 bases and J 9 bases, leaving 13 bases between the germline ends. The CDR3, as DNA: TGTGCCAGCTCACTCGAATCAGGGCGCATTCAGTACTTC. This encodes CASSLESGRIQYF. The full variable domain, in which reference TRBV18 and TRBJ2-4 provide the parts outside the CDR3, is NAGVMQNPRHLVRRRGQEARLRCSPMKGHSHVYWYRQLPEEGLKFMVYLQKENIIDESGMPKERFSAEFPKEGPSILRIQQVVRGDSAAYFCASSLESGRIQYFGAGTRLSVL.